The 32 T cell receptor beta chains given below trace back to one sample, sequenced in a study of shared clonotypes between healthy human individuals (dated by TCRdb to 2019 to 2021). The library was produced with the immunoSEQ multiplex PCR assay. As stored in TCRdb, this immuneACCESS dataset retains in-frame rearrangements with V and J assigned. A fraction of the clones does not appear; measured against another copy, unresolved V genes explain less than half of the discrepancy, and the remainder lacks a known reason. For this sample the table gives over a million clones, of which around 76% were detected only once. 1.4% of the sample is held by the ten biggest clonotypes. Sequencing used memory CD4+ T cells sorted from blood. The sample's cell subset or site, from its label and the paper: CD45RA-negative fraction. Receptors were obtained from a man aged 18 to 29 in good health.

The chain recombines TRBV6-5 with TRBJ1-3, with unresolved D. In germline, CDR1 is MNHEY, CDR2 SVGAGI. The CDR3 spans 13 residues. V was cut by 2 bases and J by 1 base, with 3 bases left in between. The CDR3 reads CASSYTSGNTIYF. The CDR3 DNA is TGTGCCAGCAGTTACACTTCTGGAAACACCATATATTTT.

The chain combines TRBV9 with TRBJ2-1; the match to TRBD2 covers 9 bases. The V segment lost 0 bases and the J segment 5 bases; nucleotides outside the gene matches: 6. CDR1 and CDR2 from the germline V gene are SGDLS and YYNGEE. The CDR3 is made up of 16 amino acids. The CDR3 reads CASSVVPAGGHNEQFF. CDR3 sequence (DNA): TGTGCCAGCAGCGTAGTCCCAGCGGGAGGCCACAATGAGCAGTTCTTC.

The V gene is TRBV30, the J gene TRBJ1-4; perhaps TRBD1 as D (6 bases). Germline values: CDR1 GTSNPN, CDR2 SVGIG (reference sequence). CDR3 size: 14 residues. Trimming pared 7 bases from V and 0 bases from J, leaving 12 bases between. In nucleotides, the CDR3 is TGTGCCTTAAACAGGGAGTCAACTAATGAAAAACTGTTTTTT. It specifies CALNRESTNEKLFF.

As concerns this clone: The same CDR3 arises from other DNA sequences in this sample as well. The chain has TRBV9 and TRBJ2-2; D is undetermined. Trimming removed 0 bases at V and 2 bases at J, with 5 bases between. CDR1 SGDLS and CDR2 YYNGEE come from the germline V gene. This CDR3 contains 14 residues. CDR3 in amino acids: CASSVVGNTGELFF. The CDR3 coding sequence is TGTGCCAGCAGCGTAGTAGGTAACACCGGGGAGCTGTTTTTT.

The sample holds one count of this clone. The chain employs TRBV2 and TRBJ2-2; D gene uncertain. CDR1 and CDR2 (germline): SNHLY, FYNNEI. The CDR3 runs to 14 residues. With 7 bases removed from V and 0 bases from J, the gap between germline ends came to 9 bases. In nucleotides, the CDR3 is TGTGCCAGCAATGAGCTTTCGAACACCGGGGAGCTGTTTTTT. Encoded protein: CASNELSNTGELFF.

The gene calls are TRBV7-2 and TRBJ1-1, with TRBD1 as a possible D gene (5 bases). V lost 5 bases and J lost 5, with 15 bases in between. Germline V CDR1 and CDR2: SGHTA, FQGNSA. This CDR3 has 14 residues. The CDR3 spells CASSPSQGWTEAFF. DNA of the CDR3: TGTGCCAGCAGCCCATCTCAGGGTTGGACTGAAGCTTTCTTT. The variable domain in full, completed from reference TRBV7-2 and TRBJ1-1, reads GAGVSQSPSNKVTEKGKDVELRCDPISGHTALYWYRQSLGQGLEFLIYFQGNSAPDKSGLPSDRFSAERTGGSVSTLTIQRTQQEDSAVYLCASSPSQGWTEAFFGQGTRLTVV.

This chain uses TRBV25-1 with TRBJ2-7; TRBD2 matches at 10 bases. The germline gives CDR1 MGHDK, CDR2 SYGVNS. This CDR3 spans 15 amino acids. The ends lost 2 bases at V and 4 bases at J; junction bases unmatched: 5. The CDR3 here is CASSETGLAVYEQYF. Here the CDR3 DNA reads TGTGCCAGCAGTGAAACAGGACTAGCGGTGTACGAGCAGTACTTC.

The V and J genes are TRBV10-3 and TRBJ1-3, with D possibly being TRBD1 (5 bases). The V end was cut by 7 bases, the J end by 4 bases, with 17 bases between. There are 15 residues in the CDR3. The germline gives CDR1 ENHRY, CDR2 SYGVKD. CDR3 DNA sequence: TGTGCCATCACTCCCCAGGGTCGTGGCGGAAACACCATATATTTT. It translates to CAITPQGRGGNTIYF.

CDR3 nucleotides: TGTGCCAGCAGCTTAGAGTTGCCCAGGACTCGCTACACCTTC. This gives the protein CASSLELPRTRYTF. This sequence joins TRBV7-2 and TRBJ1-2; D remains unclear. CDR1 and CDR2 (germline): SGHTA, FQGNSA. CDR3 length: 14 amino acids. The V end was cut by 1 base, the J end by 9 bases, with 15 bases between.

This clone was observed once. This chain uses TRBV5-6 with TRBJ2-7, with D perhaps TRBD2 (5 bases). This CDR3 has 14 residues. Trimming cost V 5 bases and J 0 bases, with 12 bases left between them. Germline V CDR1 and CDR2: SGHDT, YYEEEE. The CDR3 nucleotides are TGTGCCAGCAGACGGACTTTCAGCTCCTACGAGCAGTACTTC. It translates to CASRRTFSSYEQYF.

The genes are TRBV10-2 and TRBJ2-5; TRBD2 matches 9 bases. Per the germline V gene, CDR1 is WSHSY and CDR2 is SAAADI. Germline trimming cut 0 bases from V and 5 bases from J; bases unmatched to any gene: 13. CDR3 length: 18 amino acids. For the CDR3, the DNA is TGCGCCAGCAGTGAGTCGGCTAGCGGGGAGGGGGTTGAGGAGACCCAGTACTTC. Translating gives CASSESASGEGVEETQYF.

As concerns this clone: Distinct nucleotide sequences in the sample also encode this CDR3. J is TRBJ2-3 and V is TRBV5-1; TRBD2 might be the D (5 bases). Germline V lookup: CDR1 SGHRS, CDR2 YFSETQ. V lost 4 bases to trimming and J lost 4 bases, with 7 bases between them. The CDR3 is 12 residues long. Here the CDR3 reads CASSPGSDTQYF. CDR3 nucleotide sequence: TGCGCCAGCAGCCCGGGATCAGATACGCAGTATTTT.

This clone was seen more than once but under ten times. The chain has TRBV10-2 and TRBJ1-5; 8 nucleotides align to TRBD1. V trimming: 8 bases; J trimming: 6 bases; junction bases outside the gene matches: 6. The CDR3 sequence is 13 residues long. Germline V gives CDR1 WSHSY, CDR2 SAAADI. The CDR3 nucleotides read TGCGCCAGCGCAGGGGGCGGGGGTCAGCCCCAGCATTTT. It encodes CASAGGGGQPQHF.

The chain is built from TRBV7-9 and TRBJ1-3; D unclear. CDR3 length: 16 residues. V shed 5 bases and J shed 0 bases, with 14 bases lying between them. Germline loops: CDR1 SEHNR, CDR2 FQNEAQ (reference sequence). The CDR3 spells CASSPKAGNSGNTIYF. CDR3 in DNA: TGTGCCAGCAGCCCAAAAGCGGGTAACTCTGGAAACACCATATATTTT.

The chain links TRBV9 to TRBJ1-4; 7 bases agree with TRBD1. Germline V gene data show CDR1 as SGDLS and CDR2 as YYNGEE. The CDR3 length is 14 residues. V lost 4 bases, J lost 7 bases, and 7 bases stayed unmatched. DNA of the CDR3: TGTGCCAGCAGCCCGGGACAGAATAGTGAAAAACTGTTTTTT. Translating it yields CASSPGQNSEKLFF.

The chain carries TRBV7-9 and TRBJ2-3; D not resolved. Germline CDR1 is SEHNR and CDR2 is FQNEAQ (reference sequence). CDR3 length equals 14 residues. Trimming left V 3 bases short and J 4 bases short, with 11 bases between. As DNA, the CDR3 is TGTGCCAGCAGCTTGGTTAGGGATGCAGATACGCAGTATTTT. It translates to CASSLVRDADTQYF.

V and J are TRBV29-1 and TRBJ1-2; TRBD1 aligns across 12 bases. Trimming at V came to 2 bases and at J to 6 bases, leaving 4 bases not matched to a gene. This CDR3 region has 14 residues. Germline lookup yields CDR1 SQVTM and CDR2 ANQGSEA. The DNA of the CDR3 is TGCAGCGTTGAAAGGGACAGGGGGCTAGATGGCTACACCTTC. Its translation: CSVERDRGLDGYTF.

This clone was seen just once. At the DNA level, this CDR3 is encoded by other sequences in the same sample as well. This chain links TRBV27 with TRBJ1-1; a possible D gene is TRBD1 (6 bases). Germline V gives CDR1 MNHEY, CDR2 SMNVEV (reference sequence). This CDR3 has 14 amino acids. V dropped 2 bases and J dropped 2 bases, with 9 bases sitting between them. Here the CDR3 reads CASSLSGGNTEAFF. In nucleotides, the CDR3 is TGTGCCAGCAGTTTAAGTGGGGGCAACACTGAAGCTTTCTTT.

This sequence joins TRBV30 and TRBJ1-1; D remains unclear. Germline V gene sequence: CDR1 GTSNPN, CDR2 SVGIG (reference sequence). Trimming cost V 2 bases and J 0 bases, with 7 bases left between them. The CDR3 is 13 amino acids. This chain's CDR3 is CAWSSNLNTEAFF. DNA for the CDR3: TGTGCCTGGAGTTCTAATTTGAACACTGAAGCTTTCTTT. The entire variable domain, with the rest obtained from reference TRBV30 and TRBJ1-1, is as follows: SQTIHQWPATLVQPVGSPLSLECTVEGTSNPNLYWYRQAAGRGLQLLFYSVGIGQISSEVPQNLSASRPQDRQFILSSKKLLLSDSGFYLCAWSSNLNTEAFFGQGTRLTVV.

The chain joins TRBV5-1 to TRBJ1-2; D not resolved. This CDR3 has 12 residues. V lost 4 bases and J 3 bases, leaving 7 bases between the germline ends. The germline CDR1 and CDR2 sequences are SGHRS and YFSETQ. In DNA form, the CDR3 reads TGCGCCAGCAGCCCGGAATACTATGGCTACACCTTC. The encoded protein is CASSPEYYGYTF.

The chain employs TRBV5-5 and TRBJ2-3; D ambiguous. Germline-derived CDR1 and CDR2 are SGHKS and YYEKEE (reference sequence). Trimming cost V 4 bases and J 2 bases, with 17 bases left between them. This CDR3 region has 16 residues. The CDR3, as DNA: TGTGCCAGCAGCACGCCCGGTGGTTGGAACACAGATACGCAGTATTTT. Translated, it gives CASSTPGGWNTDTQYF.

The chain uses TRBV11-2 and TRBJ2-1; 8 bases align to TRBD2. The V gene end was trimmed by 5 bases and the J gene end by 1 base; junction bases not matched to a gene: 7. Germline V gives CDR1 SGHAT, CDR2 FQNNGV. The CDR3 has 16 residues. CDR3 region: CASSSGGSSSYNEQFF. In nucleotides, the CDR3 is TGTGCCAGCAGCAGCGGGGGCAGCTCGTCCTACAATGAGCAGTTCTTC. The full variable domain, with the rest looked up from reference TRBV11-2 and TRBJ2-1, is EAGVAQSPRYKIIEKRQSVAFWCNPISGHATLYWYQQILGQGPKLLIQFQNNGVVDDSQLPKDRFSAERLKGVDSTLKIQPAKLEDSAVYLCASSSGGSSSYNEQFFGPGTRLTVL.

V and J are TRBV4-3 and TRBJ1-5; D perhaps matches TRBD1 (6 bases). CDR3 length equals 18 residues. The V gene lost 0 bases and the J gene lost 5 bases, with 20 bases spanning the gap. Looked up from germline, CDR1 is LGHNA and CDR2 is YSLEER. The CDR3 DNA reads as TGCGCCAGCAGCCAAGAAAGGGGGGTCCAAAGTAGGGATCAGCCCCAGCATTTT. This encodes CASSQERGVQSRDQPQHF.

The chain uses TRBV30 and TRBJ1-1; D not certain. The CDR3 runs 14 residues. Trimming removed 1 base at V and 1 base at J, with 10 bases between. Germline V gene lookup returns CDR1 GTSNPN and CDR2 SVGIG (reference sequence). CDR3 DNA sequence: TGTGCCTGGAGTGACCGCAGAGGGAACACTGAAGCTTTCTTT. Translated, it gives CAWSDRRGNTEAFF.

This chain connects TRBV20-1 to TRBJ2-7, with TRBD2 as a possible D gene (5 bases). Trimming pared 3 bases from V and 9 bases from J, leaving 12 bases between. CDR1 and CDR2 (germline): DFQATT, SNEGSKA (reference sequence). The CDR3 is 11 amino acids. As DNA, the CDR3 is TGCAGTGCTAGGGACTCTGAGAGGCAGTACTTC. This gives the protein CSARDSERQYF.

The chain has TRBV27 and TRBJ2-7; 8 positions match TRBD1. Germline lookup yields CDR1 MNHEY and CDR2 SMNVEV (reference sequence). Trimming cost V 0 bases and J 9 bases; bases outside gene matches: 7. This CDR3 has 14 amino acids. Here the CDR3 reads CASSLSTGGKAQYF. The CDR3 bases are TGTGCCAGCAGTTTATCTACAGGGGGGAAAGCGCAGTACTTC.

The chain links TRBV12-5 to TRBJ1-5; 8 bases match TRBD1. CDR1 and CDR2 from the germline V gene are LGHNT and FRNRAP. V was clipped by 6 bases and J by 6 bases; unmatched bases: 7. The CDR3 runs to 14 residues. Here the CDR3 reads CASGPDRGGQPQHF. The CDR3 DNA is TGTGCTAGTGGACCAGACAGGGGAGGTCAGCCCCAGCATTTT.

The gene calls are TRBV7-9 and TRBJ1-2; D remains ambiguous. V lost 6 bases and J 1 base, leaving 12 bases between the germline ends. The CDR3 spans 14 residues. Germline V gene lookup returns CDR1 SEHNR and CDR2 FQNEAQ (reference sequence). CDR3 sequence (DNA): TGTGCCAGCAGTCGAGCGGGAGATAACTATGGCTACACCTTC. It yields the protein CASSRAGDNYGYTF. Complete variable domain (other parts from reference TRBV7-9 and TRBJ1-2): DTGVSQNPRHKITKRGQNVTFRCDPISEHNRLYWYRQTLGQGPEFLTYFQNEAQLEKSRLLSDRFSAERPKGSFSTLEIQRTEQGDSAMYLCASSRAGDNYGYTFGSGTRLTVV.

The chain carries TRBV29-1 and TRBJ2-5; the D is unclear. This CDR3 has 13 amino acids. V was shortened by 3 bases and J by 2 bases, with 10 bases between the two germline ends. Looked up from germline, CDR1 is SQVTM and CDR2 is ANQGSEA. The CDR3 here is CSVEFGYQETQYF. The CDR3 DNA sequence: TGCAGCGTTGAGTTCGGTTATCAAGAGACCCAGTACTTC. Variable domain in full (rest from reference TRBV29-1 and TRBJ2-5): SAVISQKPSRDICQRGTSLTIQCQVDSQVTMMFWYRQQPGQSLTLIATANQGSEATYESGFVIDKFPISRPNLTFSTLTVSNMSPEDSSIYLCSVEFGYQETQYFGPGTRLLVL.

About this clone: Other DNA sequences from this sample encode an identical CDR3 as well. This sequence joins TRBV10-3 and TRBJ2-5; TRBD1 agrees at 8 bases. This CDR3 has 13 amino acids. J gave up 4 bases and V 4 bases, and 2 bases lay outside the gene matches. Germline CDR1 is ENHRY and CDR2 is SYGVKD. CDR3 residues: CAISGDRRETQYF. In DNA form, the CDR3 reads TGTGCCATCAGTGGGGACAGGAGAGAGACCCAGTACTTC.

The J gene is TRBJ2-3, the V gene TRBV30; 13 bases agree with TRBD2. The CDR3 extends over 15 amino acids. Germline lookup yields CDR1 GTSNPN and CDR2 SVGIG (reference sequence). Trimming at V came to 0 bases and at J to 5 bases, leaving 2 bases not matched to a gene. The CDR3 nucleotides are TGTGCCTGGAGTGTTACTAGCGGGAGGGGAGATACGCAGTATTTT. As protein: CAWSVTSGRGDTQYF.

This clone was seen more than once but under ten times. The V gene is TRBV6-5, the J gene TRBJ1-4; the D gene is possibly TRBD1 (5 bases). Trimming shortened V by 5 bases and J by 4 bases, and 14 bases separated the two germline ends. CDR1 is MNHEY, CDR2 SVGAGI, per germline. The CDR3 extends over 15 amino acids. CDR3 loop: CASSSGDARNEKLFF. The DNA for the CDR3 is TGTGCCAGCAGTAGCGGGGACGCACGTAATGAAAAACTGTTTTTT.